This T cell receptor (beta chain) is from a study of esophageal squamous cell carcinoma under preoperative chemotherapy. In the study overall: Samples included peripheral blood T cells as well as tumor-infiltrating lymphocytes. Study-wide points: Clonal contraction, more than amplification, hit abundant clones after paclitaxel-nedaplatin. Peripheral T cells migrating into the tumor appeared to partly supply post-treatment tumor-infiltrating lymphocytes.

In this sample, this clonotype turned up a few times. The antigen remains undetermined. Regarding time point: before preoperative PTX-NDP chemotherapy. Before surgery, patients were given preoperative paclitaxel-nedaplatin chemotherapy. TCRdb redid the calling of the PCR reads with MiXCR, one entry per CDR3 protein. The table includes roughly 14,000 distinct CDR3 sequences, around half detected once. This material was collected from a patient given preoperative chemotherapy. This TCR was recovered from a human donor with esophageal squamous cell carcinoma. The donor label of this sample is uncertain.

CDR3 sequence: CASSLRDRTLSSTDTQYF. CDR3 bases: TGTGCCAGCAGCCTACGGGACAGAACACTATCTAGCACAGATACGCAGTATTTT. This chain links TRBV7-2 with TRBJ2-3; 7 nucleotides agree with TRBD1. The CDR3 runs to 18 residues. Germline V gene data show CDR1 as SGHTA and CDR2 as FQGNSA. The junction had 14 bases not matched to a gene; V was cut back by 5 bases and J by 0 bases.